This T cell receptor (beta chain) comes out of a study of lymphopenia after photon versus proton radiotherapy. Overall study findings and caveats: After the lymphocyte nadir, photon-treated repertoires showed oligoclonal expansion, especially of CD8+ Temra cells. Only patients who died were analyzed for survival; proton advantage is unproven. Proton therapy kept repertoires fairly stable, unlike photons, which gained effector/memory cells. A bigger post-nadir fall in TCR diversity correlated inversely with survival time in deceased patients.

This clone appeared a single time. What it recognizes is unknown. The CDR3 contains 16 residues. Trimming cost V 5 bases and J 4 bases; bases outside gene matches: 12. Germline-derived CDR1 and CDR2 are SGHVS and FNYEAQ. Generated by immunoSEQ multiplex PCR, the TCRdb table keeps only in-frame clones and is missing some. The profile shows 50,000 to 75,000 clones, approximately 86% of them singletons. Sequences were derived from peripheral blood, sampled from a patient treated with photon-based radiotherapy. This chain uses TRBV7-6 with TRBJ2-5; 8 bases are shared with TRBD1. This receptor was taken from a middle-aged man with gastric cancer. CDR3 in DNA: TGTGCCAGCAGCCCCGGGACAGGTGGGATTGGAGAGACCCAGTACTTC. This translates into CASSPGTGGIGETQYF.